Presented here are 32 T cell receptor beta chains from one specimen sequenced in a study of blood T cell repertoires in COVID-19. Sequencing was performed with immunoSEQ multiplex PCR; in TCRdb, only in-frame clones are kept and a portion is missing. Of around 170,000 clones in the sample, around 80% were seen once. Source material: peripheral blood. The source is a woman of 80 years or more with COVID-19, enrolled during active disease.

This chain joins TRBV7-2 and TRBJ2-1; 12 positions match TRBD2. The V and J ends lost 3 bases and 9 bases, in that order; junction bases with no gene match: 12. Germline loops: CDR1 SGHTA, CDR2 FQGNSA. The CDR3 covers 17 residues. The CDR3 reads CASSFSRTSGKRSEQFF. Here the CDR3 DNA reads TGTGCCAGCAGCTTTTCCAGGACTAGCGGGAAACGTAGTGAGCAGTTCTTC.

The chain is built from TRBV5-1 and TRBJ2-3; TRBD2 agrees at 12 bases. The V segment lost 3 bases and the J segment 6 bases; nucleotides outside the gene matches: 8. The CDR3 is 16 amino acids. From germline, CDR1 is SGHRS and CDR2 YFSETQ. Here the CDR3 reads CASSWMTSGSSDTQYF. The CDR3 nucleotides read TGCGCCAGCAGCTGGATGACTAGCGGGAGTTCTGATACGCAGTATTTT.

The chain recombines TRBV11-3 with TRBJ2-3; possible D gene TRBD2, 5 bases. CDR3 length: 16 residues. Trimming left V 5 bases short and J 2 bases short, with 17 bases between. The germline V gene has CDR1 SGHNT and CDR2 YENEEA. CDR3 protein: CASSPGGLWNTDTQYF. The CDR3 region has the DNA TGTGCCAGCAGCCCAGGCGGGTTGTGGAACACAGATACGCAGTATTTT.

V and J are TRBV20-1 and TRBJ2-5; D unresolved. Germline loops: CDR1 DFQATT, CDR2 SNEGSKA (reference sequence). The CDR3 runs to 11 residues. The V end was cut by 0 bases, the J end by 6 bases, with 5 bases between. Here the CDR3 DNA reads TGCAGTGCTAGAGATTATCAGACCCAGTACTTC. Amino acids: CSARDYQTQYF.

The V gene is TRBV23-1, the J gene TRBJ1-3; D is possibly TRBD1 (5 bases). TRBV23-1 is an open reading frame whose function is uncertain. V gave up 2 bases and J gave up 0 bases, with 11 bases separating them. The CDR3 has 16 amino acids. Here the CDR3 DNA reads TGCGCCAGCAGTCAACTCAGGGTCTTCTCTGGAAACACCATATATTTT. Its protein is CASSQLRVFSGNTIYF.

This clone came up once. The chain links TRBV5-4 to TRBJ2-3; 7 bases are shared with TRBD1. Germline V CDR1 and CDR2: SGHNT, YYREEE (reference sequence). The V gene end was trimmed by 2 bases and the J gene end by 0 bases; junction bases not matched to a gene: 6. This CDR3 is built from 16 residues. In nucleotides, the CDR3 is TGTGCCAGCAGCTTACCGGGACAGAAAAGCACAGATACGCAGTATTTT. This codes for CASSLPGQKSTDTQYF.

V and J are TRBV11-3 and TRBJ2-7; D gene unclear. Germline CDR1 reads SGHNT; CDR2 reads YENEEA. This CDR3 spans 11 amino acids. With 5 bases removed from V and 3 bases from J, the gap between germline ends came to 5 bases. The DNA for the CDR3 is TGTGCCAGCAGCGCACTCTACGAGCAGTACTTC. It yields the protein CASSALYEQYF.

The chain links TRBV5-1 to TRBJ2-5, with D perhaps TRBD1 (6 bases). Trimming pared 6 bases from V and 4 bases from J, leaving 22 bases between. The germline V gene has CDR1 SGHRS and CDR2 YFSETQ. This CDR3 is built from 16 residues. Written as DNA, the CDR3 is TGCGCCAGCACCCTAACCGGGACACCCAAGGGAGAGACCCAGTACTTC. Its protein is CASTLTGTPKGETQYF.

This chain joins TRBV6-5 and TRBJ2-1; D is ambiguous. CDR1 and CDR2 from the germline V gene are MNHEY and SVGAGI. CDR3 length equals 15 residues. Trimming took off 4 bases at V and 0 bases at J, with 10 bases between the two ends. The CDR3 region is CASSSDWNSYNEQFF. CDR3 DNA: TGTGCCAGCAGTTCCGACTGGAACTCCTACAATGAGCAGTTCTTC.

The chain recombines TRBV6-6 with TRBJ2-2, with 7 bases aligning to TRBD1. The trim removed 2 bases at V and 3 bases at J, leaving 3 bases unmatched. Germline V gene data show CDR1 as MNHNY and CDR2 as SVGAGI (reference sequence). This CDR3 is built from 15 residues. The CDR3 DNA is TGTGCCAGCAGTTACAGGGGGCAAGACACCGGGGAGCTGTTTTTT. It is translated as CASSYRGQDTGELFF.

This chain joins TRBV7-2 and TRBJ2-3; the match to TRBD1 covers 12 bases. V gave up 6 bases and J gave up 4 bases; unmatched junction bases: 2. The CDR3 runs to 14 residues. Germline-derived CDR1 and CDR2 are SGHTA and FQGNSA. In nucleotides, the CDR3 is TGTGCCAGCAGGGGGACAGGGGGCTCAGATACGCAGTATTTT. It yields the protein CASRGTGGSDTQYF.

The V call is TRBV12-3 or TRBV12-4, the J call TRBJ1-1, with 7 bases lining up with TRBD1. The CDR3 totals 13 residues. V was clipped by 6 bases and J by 0 bases; unmatched bases: 1. CDR3 nucleotide sequence: TGTGCCAGCAGGGGACAGCTGAACACTGAAGCTTTCTTT. Residues: CASRGQLNTEAFF.

The sample holds one count of this clone. V and J are TRBV3-1 (or the pseudogene TRBV3-2) and TRBJ2-1, with D tentatively TRBD2 (5 bases). V lost 4 bases and J lost 0, with 13 bases in between. Germline V gene sequence: CDR1 LGHDT, CDR2 YNNKEL (reference sequence). The length of the CDR3 is 16 residues. The CDR3 protein is CASSRGWELSYNEQFF. The CDR3 DNA sequence: TGTGCCAGCAGCCGCGGATGGGAGCTCTCCTACAATGAGCAGTTCTTC.

This rearrangement joins TRBV2 to TRBJ2-7; 10 bases line up with TRBD1. CDR3 length: 16 residues. Germline assignment: CDR1 SNHLY and CDR2 FYNNEI. The junction had 9 bases not matched to a gene; V was cut back by 2 bases and J by 5 bases. The CDR3 nucleotides read TGTGCCAGCAGTGAAAGCAGGGGACAGGGGTCCCACGAGCAGTACTTC. As protein: CASSESRGQGSHEQYF.

The rearrangement uses TRBV11-2 and TRBJ2-1, with 10 bases aligning to TRBD2. Germline CDR1 and CDR2: SGHAT and FQNNGV. With 3 bases clipped from V and 6 bases from J, the junction kept 5 bases outside the gene matches. The CDR3 extends over 15 amino acids. Here the CDR3 reads CASSFSSGGFNEQFF. Written as DNA, the CDR3 is TGTGCCAGCAGCTTTAGTAGCGGGGGGTTCAATGAGCAGTTCTTC. The variable domain in full, completed from reference TRBV11-2 and TRBJ2-1, reads EAGVAQSPRYKIIEKRQSVAFWCNPISGHATLYWYQQILGQGPKLLIQFQNNGVVDDSQLPKDRFSAERLKGVDSTLKIQPAKLEDSAVYLCASSFSSGGFNEQFFGPGTRLTVL.

V and J are TRBV6-5 and TRBJ1-6; D might be TRBD1 (5 bases). Germline V gene sequence: CDR1 MNHEY, CDR2 SVGAGI. V lost 7 bases to trimming and J lost 8 bases, with 12 bases between them. This CDR3 is 13 amino acids long. CDR3 nucleotides: TGTGCCAGCACGGGGGGAGCCCATTCACCCCTCCACTTT. Residues: CASTGGAHSPLHF.

The chain links TRBV4-1 to TRBJ2-1; no firm D call. CDR3 size: 14 residues. Germline-derived CDR1 and CDR2 are MGHRA and YSYEKL. V shed 0 bases and J shed 8 bases, with 11 bases lying between them. This CDR3 reads CASSQDQAIYEQFF. Here the CDR3 DNA reads TGCGCCAGCAGCCAAGATCAGGCTATCTATGAGCAGTTCTTC.

V usage is TRBV9 and J usage is TRBJ2-5; D possibly corresponds to TRBD1 (5 bases). This CDR3 spans 14 amino acids. Germline V gene data show CDR1 as SGDLS and CDR2 as YYNGEE. The V gene lost 4 bases and the J gene lost 5 bases, with 15 bases spanning the gap. This CDR3 is CASSPEWGSETQYF. CDR3 coding DNA: TGTGCCAGCAGCCCAGAGTGGGGCAGCGAGACCCAGTACTTC.

The V and J genes are TRBV6-4 and TRBJ1-2; possible D gene TRBD1, 6 bases. Germline CDR1 reads MRHNA; CDR2 reads SNTAGT. There are 14 residues in the CDR3. Trimming stripped 2 bases from V and 8 bases from J, with 15 bases between. This CDR3 is CASSDPRGGGGYTF. Written as DNA, the CDR3 is TGTGCCAGCAGTGACCCCAGAGGGGGTGGCGGCTACACCTTC.

This clone was detected only a few times. Other DNA sequences within the sample encode an identical CDR3. The rearrangement uses TRBV19 and TRBJ2-3; 7 bases are shared with TRBD1. The CDR3 length is 14 residues. The germline gives CDR1 LNHDA, CDR2 SQIVND (reference sequence). Trimming took 3 bases from V and 1 from J; bases not matched to a gene: 1. DNA for the CDR3: TGTGCCAGTAGTATTGGACAGGGCACAGATACGCAGTATTTT. It specifies CASSIGQGTDTQYF.

This clone was detected only a few times. The V gene is TRBV9, the J gene TRBJ2-3; 7 bases align to TRBD2. Per germline, CDR1 SGDLS and CDR2 YYNGEE. The CDR3 sequence is 14 residues long. Losses at the gene ends were 2 bases for V and 2 bases for J; bases not matched to a gene: 2. CDR3 nucleotide sequence: TGTGCCAGCAGCGTTGGGGACTACACAGATACGCAGTATTTT. This encodes CASSVGDYTDTQYF.

The genes are TRBV15 and TRBJ2-1; D call uncertain. This CDR3 contains 11 residues. Germline CDR1 reads LNHNV; CDR2 reads YYDKDF (reference sequence). Trimming cost V 8 bases and J 7 bases, with 9 bases left between them. The CDR3 reads CATGLRNEQFF. CDR3 nucleotide sequence: TGTGCCACCGGGCTTAGGAATGAGCAGTTCTTC.

The chain recombines TRBV19 with TRBJ1-5, with 7 positions matching TRBD1. CDR3 length: 15 residues. After removal of 3 bases from V and 3 bases from J, the junction contained 5 bases not matched to a gene. Germline lookup yields CDR1 LNHDA and CDR2 SQIVND (reference sequence). The CDR3 region has the DNA TGTGCCAGTAGTATGCGCAGGGGGAACAATCAGCCCCAGCATTTT. Encoded protein: CASSMRRGNNQPQHF.

This clone was seen a few times. The chain joins TRBV4-3 to TRBJ1-1, with 9 bases fitting TRBD1. Germline V gene sequence: CDR1 LGHNA, CDR2 YSLEER. This CDR3 contains 14 residues. J was trimmed by 3 bases and V by 6 bases; bases with no gene match: 5. The CDR3 region is CASSSRTGDTEAFF. The DNA for the CDR3 is TGCGCCAGCAGTTCGAGGACAGGGGACACTGAAGCTTTCTTT.

CDR3 region: CASSRQENSYNEQFF. DNA of the CDR3: TGTGCCAGCAGCCGACAAGAAAATTCCTACAATGAGCAGTTCTTC. V and J are TRBV5-5 and TRBJ2-1; no reliable D call. Trimming took 4 bases from V and 1 from J, leaving 12 bases between them. Germline CDR1 and CDR2: SGHKS and YYEKEE (reference sequence). The length of the CDR3 is 15 residues.

This rearrangement joins TRBV5-4 to TRBJ2-3, with a weak D call TRBD2 (6 bases). The CDR3 extends over 15 amino acids. Looked up from germline, CDR1 is SGHNT and CDR2 is YYREEE (reference sequence). With 4 bases removed from V and 1 base from J, the gap between germline ends came to 13 bases. CDR3 DNA: TGTGCCAGCAGCCGCCGGGAGACGGGCACAGATACGCAGTATTTT. It codes for CASSRRETGTDTQYF.

The chain recombines TRBV2 with TRBJ2-1, with a tentative D call TRBD1 (6 bases). Germline V CDR1 and CDR2: SNHLY, FYNNEI. The CDR3 is 14 residues long. V was clipped by 3 bases and J by 2 bases, with 8 bases between them. CDR3 region: CASSEQGTYNEQFF. CDR3 coding DNA: TGTGCCAGCAGTGAGCAGGGGACCTACAATGAGCAGTTCTTC. The whole variable domain, filled in from reference TRBV2 and TRBJ2-1, reads EPEVTQTPSHQVTQMGQEVILRCVPISNHLYFYWYRQILGQKVEFLVSFYNNEISEKSEIFDDQFSVERPDGSNFTLKIRSTKLEDSAMYFCASSEQGTYNEQFFGPGTRLTVL.

This rearrangement joins TRBV19 to TRBJ1-5, with D unclear. The CDR3 extends over 14 amino acids. Trimming took 5 bases from V and 4 from J, leaving 12 bases between them. The germline CDR1 and CDR2 sequences are LNHDA and SQIVND (reference sequence). The CDR3 loop is CASSEGVGNQPQHF. The CDR3 DNA follows: TGTGCCAGTAGTGAGGGAGTAGGAAATCAGCCCCAGCATTTT.

This chain joins TRBV10-3 and TRBJ2-3, with 9 bases identical to TRBD2. The V gene end was trimmed by 3 bases and the J gene end by 3 bases; junction bases not matched to a gene: 10. The CDR3 has 17 residues. The germline CDR1 and CDR2 sequences are ENHRY and SYGVKD. The CDR3 bases are TGTGCCATCAGTGACCTCGAGACTAGCGGAGATACAGATACGCAGTATTTT. Translating gives CAISDLETSGDTDTQYF.

V usage is TRBV6-5 and J usage is TRBJ1-6; a weak D match, TRBD1 (6 bases). Trimming removed 2 bases at V and 7 bases at J, with 9 bases between. The CDR3 length is 14 residues. The germline CDR1 and CDR2 sequences are MNHEY and SVGAGI. The CDR3: CASSYGTRNSPLHF. CDR3 bases: TGTGCCAGCAGTTACGGGACAAGGAATTCACCCCTCCACTTT.

This clone showed up just a few times. This sequence joins TRBV7-2 and TRBJ1-6, with 8 bases identical to TRBD1. The CDR3 contains 16 residues. V was clipped by 3 bases and J by 4 bases; unmatched bases: 5. Looked up from germline, CDR1 is SGHTA and CDR2 is FQGNSA. CDR3 in amino acids: CASSFRTGHYNSPLHF. CDR3 nucleotides: TGTGCCAGCAGCTTCCGGACAGGGCATTATAATTCACCCCTCCACTTT.

The chain has TRBV24-1 and TRBJ2-2, with 9 nucleotides matching TRBD1. This CDR3 is 14 amino acids long. Trimming cost V 7 bases and J 4 bases; bases outside gene matches: 3. Germline V CDR1 and CDR2: KGHDR, SFDVKD. The CDR3 spells CATRATGGTGELFF. Here the CDR3 DNA reads TGTGCCACCAGAGCGACAGGGGGCACCGGGGAGCTGTTTTTT.